This TCR beta chain was identified during a study of blood T cell repertoires in COVID-19. Study details: PBMCs, B-cell-depleted T cells, or T cells were the source of the cDNA or gDNA that made up the material.

Per the study methods: Estimated nucleated cell counts came from reference gene primer amplification. The repertoire was sequenced with immunoSEQ multiplex PCR; TCRdb's copy has only in-frame clones and lacks some. V, J and clone size are taken as reported in that table, and D and trimming were inferred from the DNA itself. The table lists 85,000 to 100,000 clones, 65% to 90% of them singletons. Per germline, CDR1 KGHSH and CDR2 LQKENI. The CDR3 sequence is 14 residues long. V was cut by 2 bases and J by 4 bases, with 12 bases left in between. This clone was picked up one time. The genes are TRBV18 and TRBJ2-7; D is uncertain. The source is a man between 60 and 75 years old with acute or convalescent COVID-19. The sequenced material came from peripheral blood. This chain's CDR3 is CASSPELEQYEQYF. The CDR3 DNA is TGTGCCAGCTCACCAGAGCTGGAGCAATACGAGCAGTACTTC.